The sequence of this T cell receptor (beta chain) was determined in a study of CD8+ T cells in alopecia areata. Documented treatment: oral pan-JAK inhibitor, 5-10 mg twice daily. The CDR3 length is 12 residues. Germline-derived CDR1 and CDR2 are MGHDK and SYGVNS. V was clipped by 5 bases and J by 6 bases, with 10 bases between them. RNA was extracted and reverse transcribed into cDNA as the sequencing template. Some clones are missing from TCRdb's copy, which holds only in-frame ones; the method was immunoSEQ multiplex PCR. The repertoire consists of under 350,000 clones, with 58% occurring once and the leading ten covering more than 1.5%.

The input for sequencing was CD4+ T cells sorted from blood, taken at week 24, from a patient treated with tofacitinib. The chain carries TRBV25-1 and TRBJ1-2; weak D call: TRBD1 (5 bases). The clonotype comes from a human donor with alopecia areata. The CDR3 DNA sequence: TGTGCCAGCAGTAAAATAGGGGATGGCTACACCTTC. Its translation is CASSKIGDGYTF.